One and the same sample provided the 18 T cell receptor beta chains below, sequenced in a study of cytotoxic CD8 clonotypes in ibrutinib-treated CLL. Sequencing used immunoSEQ multiplex PCR; TCRdb keeps in-frame clones, though not all of them. The sample lists 150,000 or so clones; approximately 75% were seen once. The sample was PBMCs, taken after 12 months of ibrutinib treatment. The receptors shown here come from a human donor with chronic lymphocytic leukemia.

The CDR3 reads CASSLGGSSYEQYF. CDR3 coding DNA: TGTGCCAGCAGTTTAGGCGGTAGCTCCTACGAGCAGTACTTC. J is TRBJ2-7 and V is TRBV6-5; no clear D gene. Germline V gene data show CDR1 as MNHEY and CDR2 as SVGAGI. V was cut by 4 bases and J by 0 bases, with 10 bases left in between. The CDR3 contains 14 residues.

This clone appeared a single time. The rearrangement links TRBV28 to TRBJ2-7, with TRBD1 matching over 9 bases. The CDR3 length is 16 residues. The germline V gene has CDR1 MDHEN and CDR2 SYDVKM. J lost 2 bases, V lost 6 bases, and 11 bases had no gene match. The CDR3 DNA reads TGTGCCAGCAGGGGGGGGACAGGGCGCCCAACCTACGAGCAGTACTTC. It codes for CASRGGTGRPTYEQYF.

Regarding this clone: Other DNA sequences in the sample encode the same CDR3. The rearrangement uses TRBV9 and TRBJ1-2; D perhaps matches TRBD1 (5 bases). The V and J ends lost 3 bases and 5 bases respectively, with 8 bases between them. The CDR3 contains 12 residues. Per the germline V gene, CDR1 is SGDLS and CDR2 is YYNGEE. CDR3 DNA: TGTGCCAGCAGCGCCGGGGGATATGGCTACACCTTC. This sequence encodes CASSAGGYGYTF.

The chain carries TRBV18 and TRBJ1-2; D not certain. This CDR3 is 14 amino acids long. Germline V CDR1 and CDR2: KGHSH, LQKENI. Trimming removed 0 bases at V and 4 bases at J, with 9 bases between. The CDR3 is CASSPPGGPYGYTF. DNA of the CDR3: TGTGCCAGCTCACCACCGGGAGGGCCCTATGGCTACACCTTC. Complete variable domain (other parts from reference TRBV18 and TRBJ1-2): NAGVMQNPRHLVRRRGQEARLRCSPMKGHSHVYWYRQLPEEGLKFMVYLQKENIIDESGMPKERFSAEFPKEGPSILRIQQVVRGDSAAYFCASSPPGGPYGYTFGSGTRLTVV.

J is TRBJ2-7 and V is TRBV10-3; 10 bases align to TRBD2. The V and J ends lost 4 bases and 2 bases, in that order; junction bases with no gene match: 2. Germline V CDR1 and CDR2: ENHRY, SYGVKD. The CDR3 is 14 amino acids. The DNA of the CDR3 is TGTGCCATCAGTGGGACTAGCGGAGCCTACGAGCAGTACTTC. Translating gives CAISGTSGAYEQYF.

The chain couples TRBV28 to TRBJ1-2, with D possibly TRBD1 on 5 matching bases. V was cut by 6 bases and J by 4 bases, with 15 bases left in between. The CDR3 sequence is 14 residues long. Per the germline V gene, CDR1 is MDHEN and CDR2 is SYDVKM. The CDR3 protein is CASSPGYQGYGYTF. CDR3 nucleotide sequence: TGTGCCAGCAGCCCCGGGTACCAGGGCTATGGCTACACCTTC.

V usage is TRBV27 and J usage is TRBJ2-3; TRBD2 agrees at 8 bases. Germline loops: CDR1 MNHEY, CDR2 SMNVEV (reference sequence). The CDR3 contains 18 residues. Trimming removed 3 bases from V and 6 bases from J; junction bases left unmatched: 17. The CDR3 nucleotides read TGTGCCAGCAGTTTTTTATTGGCCGGGGGGACTAGAGGGGATACGCAGTATTTT. Amino acids: CASSFLLAGGTRGDTQYF.

V gene TRBV10-3 combines with J gene TRBJ2-1; 15 nucleotides match TRBD2. Germline V gene sequence: CDR1 ENHRY, CDR2 SYGVKD. This CDR3 has 17 residues. Trimming removed 2 bases from V and 6 bases from J; junction bases left unmatched: 5. The CDR3 loop reads CAISEPGTSGGRNEQFF. Here the CDR3 DNA reads TGTGCCATCAGTGAGCCCGGGACTAGCGGGGGGCGCAATGAGCAGTTCTTC.

The chain uses TRBV5-1 and TRBJ2-7; D not resolved. This CDR3 has 12 amino acids. The germline V and J ends were trimmed by 4 bases and 0 bases, with 5 bases remaining between them. The germline CDR1 and CDR2 sequences are SGHRS and YFSETQ. The CDR3 DNA reads TGCGCCAGCAGCACGACCTCCTACGAGCAGTACTTC. Translated, it gives CASSTTSYEQYF.

This clone was counted only a few times. The chain uses TRBV19 and TRBJ1-5, with D perhaps TRBD1 (6 bases). This CDR3 is 14 amino acids long. Deletions cut 4 bases from V and 3 bases from J, with 10 bases between. Germline CDR1 LNHDA, CDR2 SQIVND (reference sequence). CDR3 sequence reads: CASSKGTPNQPQHF. The CDR3, as DNA: TGTGCCAGTAGTAAAGGGACACCCAATCAGCCCCAGCATTTT.

The chain links TRBV9 to TRBJ2-2; D gene uncertain. The germline V gene encodes CDR1 SGDLS and CDR2 YYNGEE. The V end lost 7 bases, the J end lost 5 bases, and 6 bases lay between the germline ends. The CDR3 length is 11 residues. The CDR3: CASAGTGELFF. The CDR3 DNA follows: TGTGCCAGCGCCGGGACCGGGGAGCTGTTTTTT.

This clone has just one count. The chain employs TRBV6-5 and TRBJ2-7; 7 positions agree with TRBD1. The trim removed 5 bases at V and 3 bases at J, leaving 7 bases unmatched. Looked up from germline, CDR1 is MNHEY and CDR2 is SVGAGI. The CDR3 length is 14 residues. The DNA for the CDR3 is TGTGCCAGCAGTGTGGCAGGGGGAGTCTACGAGCAGTACTTC. It is translated as CASSVAGGVYEQYF.

This clone was observed once. DNA of the CDR3: TGTGCCAGCACCCCCGTGGGGGGAATTATGAACACTGAAGCTTTCTTT. Amino acids: CASTPVGGIMNTEAFF. The chain is built from TRBV7-9 and TRBJ1-1; tentative D call: TRBD1 (5 bases). Germline V gene sequence: CDR1 SEHNR, CDR2 FQNEAQ (reference sequence). The CDR3 is made up of 16 amino acids. Trimming shortened V by 7 bases and J by 0 bases, and 18 bases separated the two germline ends.

As DNA, the CDR3 is TGCGCCAGCAGCCAAGCCGGGACTAGTGTCTACGAGCAGTACTTC. This sequence encodes CASSQAGTSVYEQYF. The chain joins TRBV4-3 to TRBJ2-7; 8 nucleotides line up with TRBD2. The ends lost 1 base at V and 3 bases at J; junction bases unmatched: 5. The CDR3 spans 15 residues. Germline CDR1 reads LGHNA; CDR2 reads YSLEER.

This clone was seen many times. This sequence joins TRBV27 and TRBJ1-1, with TRBD1 matching over 9 bases. Losses at the gene ends were 2 bases for V and 1 base for J; bases not matched to a gene: 5. Germline loops: CDR1 MNHEY, CDR2 SMNVEV (reference sequence). This CDR3 is 16 amino acids long. The DNA for the CDR3 is TGTGCCAGCAGTTTAGGACAGGGGCGCGGGAACACTGAAGCTTTCTTT. Residues: CASSLGQGRGNTEAFF.

This chain uses TRBV2 with TRBJ2-7; D perhaps matches TRBD2 (6 bases). Trimming took off 3 bases at V and 3 bases at J, with 6 bases between the two ends. The length of the CDR3 is 12 residues. Germline V lookup: CDR1 SNHLY, CDR2 FYNNEI. CDR3 protein: CASSEEGYEQYF. CDR3 DNA: TGTGCCAGCAGTGAGGAGGGCTACGAGCAGTACTTC.

This rearrangement joins TRBV7-2 to TRBJ1-2; 8 bases map to TRBD1. The CDR3 totals 14 residues. Germline lookup yields CDR1 SGHTA and CDR2 FQGNSA. J was trimmed by 8 bases and V by 6 bases; bases with no gene match: 11. The CDR3 loop reads CASRDRDRIYGYTF. The CDR3 DNA follows: TGTGCCAGCAGAGACAGGGACAGGATTTACGGCTACACCTTC.

V usage is TRBV7-7 and J usage is TRBJ2-7, with 10 bases identical to TRBD1. V was pared by 5 bases and J by 4 bases, with 5 bases of the junction left unmatched. In germline, CDR1 is SSHAT, CDR2 FNYEAQ (reference sequence). This CDR3 spans 14 amino acids. The CDR3 DNA sequence: TGTGCCAGCAGCCCCGGGACAGGGGAATACGAGCAGTACTTC. This translates into CASSPGTGEYEQYF.